A selection of T cell receptor beta chains follows, all from one sample in a study of blood T cell repertoires in COVID-19. Generated by immunoSEQ multiplex PCR, the TCRdb table keeps only in-frame clones and is missing some. The data contain fewer than 300,000 clones, about 90% of them seen just once; the ten biggest clones take up less than 3%. Sequencing used peripheral blood. These TCRs come from a woman between 45 and 60 years old with acute or convalescent COVID-19. CDR3s include the opening cysteine and the closing phenylalanine or tryptophan. The D gene is left open where the match is weak. Where a row states a size, it is once, few, many or the class of an expanded clone; other rows omit it.

clone_size	v_call	d_call	j_call	cdr3_aa	cdr3_nt
.	TRBV27	TRBD1	TRBJ2-2	CASSLKFIRTGSTGELFF	TGTGCCAGCAGTTTAAAGTTTATTAGGACAGGGAGCACCGGGGAGCTGTTTTTT
.	TRBV2	.	TRBJ2-2	CASSGQGNAGELFF	TGTGCCAGCAGTGGCCAGGGAAATGCCGGGGAGCTGTTTTTT
.	TRBV5-5	TRBD1	TRBJ1-2	CASRPGTGLNYGYTF	TGTGCCAGCAGACCCGGGACAGGGCTTAACTATGGCTACACCTTC
.	TRBV7-2	.	TRBJ1-6	CASSKGQSSYNSPLHF	TGTGCCAGCAGCAAGGGACAAAGCTCCTATAATTCACCCCTCCACTTT
few	TRBV4-3	.	TRBJ1-5	CASSQDPAGAGQPQHF	TGCGCCAGCAGCCAAGATCCGGCAGGGGCTGGGCAGCCCCAGCATTTT
.	TRBV4-1	.	TRBJ1-1	CASSQVQGRTEAFF	TGCGCCAGCAGCCAAGTTCAGGGAAGGACTGAAGCTTTCTTT
.	TRBV28	TRBD1	TRBJ1-2	CASSSTGTGGFYGYTF	TGTGCCAGCAGTTCCACCGGGACAGGGGGGTTCTATGGCTACACCTTC
.	TRBV7-9	TRBD1	TRBJ2-7	CASSLEDRGPYEQYF	TGTGCCAGCAGCTTAGAAGACAGGGGCCCCTACGAGCAGTACTTC
.	TRBV24-1	.	TRBJ2-7	CATSGAAGEQYF	TGTGCCACCTCTGGAGCCGCCGGGGAGCAGTACTTC
.	TRBV24-1	TRBD2	TRBJ2-1	CATSDRGTSGPEYNEQFF	TGTGCCACCAGTGACCGGGGGACTAGCGGGCCTGAGTACAATGAGCAGTTCTTC
.	TRBV5-1	TRBD1	TRBJ2-5	CASSSTGSTQETQYF	TGCGCCAGCAGCTCGACAGGGTCCACCCAAGAGACCCAGTACTTC
.	TRBV27	.	TRBJ2-3	CASSPQGSLDAQYF	TGTGCCAGCAGTCCACAGGGTTCCTTGGATGCGCAGTATTTT
.	TRBV19	.	TRBJ2-1	CASSLSPDRVNEQFF	TGTGCCAGTAGTCTCTCTCCGGACAGAGTCAATGAGCAGTTCTTC
.	TRBV28	.	TRBJ2-2	CGVRDTTTGELFF	TGTGGAGTCCGGGACACTACCACCGGGGAGCTGTTTTTT
.	TRBV4-1	TRBD1	TRBJ1-1	CASSQPGQGAPGAFF	TGCGCCAGCAGCCAACCGGGACAGGGGGCTCCGGGAGCTTTCTTT
.	TRBV10-2	.	TRBJ2-3	CASKGTSMDTQYF	TGCGCCAGCAAAGGGACTTCAATGGATACGCAGTATTTT